Listed here are 24 T cell receptor beta chains from one sample, sequenced in a study of blood T cell repertoires in COVID-19 (dated by TCRdb to about 2020). The library relied on the immunoSEQ multiplex PCR assay. The table was pulled from immuneACCESS by TCRdb, which kept in-frame rearrangements only. Such tables lose some clones; where checked, under half of the loss comes from unresolved V genes, and the rest has no known cause. The sample table lists about 190,000 clones, around 82% of them with a count of one. The biggest ten clones account for about a sixth of the sample. Input material: PBMCs or T cells enriched from blood (not recorded which). These receptors were obtained from a woman between 45 and 65 years old with acute COVID-19.

The chain combines TRBV5-1 with TRBJ1-5, with D perhaps TRBD1 (6 bases). The germline CDR1 and CDR2 sequences are SGHRS and YFSETQ. Trimming removed 0 bases from V and 1 base from J, with 11 bases in between. This CDR3 has 16 residues. The DNA for the CDR3 is TGCGCCAGCAGCTTGGCAGGGGTGGGAAGCAATCAGCCCCAGCATTTT. This encodes CASSLAGVGSNQPQHF.

The chain joins TRBV11-1 to TRBJ1-2; 7 bases map to TRBD1. Germline V gene sequence: CDR1 SGHAT, CDR2 FQDESV (reference sequence). J gave up 6 bases and V 0 bases, and 7 bases lay outside the gene matches. This CDR3 region has 15 residues. The CDR3 here is CASSLADGTANGYTF. The CDR3 nucleotides read TGTGCCAGCAGCTTAGCGGACGGGACAGCAAATGGCTACACCTTC.

The chain combines TRBV18 with TRBJ1-2; D is undetermined. Germline lookup yields CDR1 KGHSH and CDR2 LQKENI. The CDR3 runs 16 residues. V dropped 3 bases and J dropped 0 bases, with 14 bases sitting between them. The CDR3 is CASSPGLEGANYGYTF. DNA of the CDR3: TGTGCCAGCTCACCCGGTCTGGAGGGAGCTAACTATGGCTACACCTTC.

The J gene is TRBJ2-3, the V gene TRBV10-2, with a possible D match to TRBD2 (6 bases). Germline V lookup: CDR1 WSHSY, CDR2 SAAADI. The CDR3 extends over 16 amino acids. V dropped 6 bases and J dropped 0 bases, with 16 bases sitting between them. The CDR3 bases are TGCGCCAGCAGCGCAGGAACCGGGACTAGCACAGATACGCAGTATTTT. This gives the protein CASSAGTGTSTDTQYF.

This clone was found once. This sequence joins TRBV5-8 and TRBJ2-5, with TRBD2 matching 8 bases. V lost 9 bases to trimming and J lost 5 bases; unmatched junction nucleotides: 6. This CDR3 contains 12 residues. Germline loops: CDR1 SGHTS, CDR2 YDEGEE. CDR3: CATDLAGETQYF. The CDR3 DNA reads as TGTGCCACCGACTTAGCGGGGGAGACCCAGTACTTC.

This clone has a handful of counts. This chain uses TRBV24-1 with TRBJ2-3, with 8 bases aligning to TRBD2. Per the germline V gene, CDR1 is KGHDR and CDR2 is SFDVKD. The CDR3 has 16 amino acids. With V trimmed by 0 bases and J by 4 bases, 5 bases remained unmatched. Here the CDR3 DNA reads TGTGCCACCAGTGATTTGTATAGCGGGGAGGCAGATACGCAGTATTTT. Translated, it gives CATSDLYSGEADTQYF.

The V and J genes are TRBV27 and TRBJ1-6; tentatively, D is TRBD1 (5 bases). There are 15 residues in the CDR3. V lost 7 bases and J lost 8, with 18 bases in between. CDR1 and CDR2 (germline): MNHEY, SMNVEV (reference sequence). CDR3 nucleotides: TGTGCCAGCACTCGAGACAGCGGGGGGGATTCACCCCTCCACTTT. Translating gives CASTRDSGGDSPLHF.

The V and J genes are TRBV18 and TRBJ2-3; D remains unclear. There are 11 residues in the CDR3. Between the trimmed V and J ends, which lost 4 bases and 6 bases, there was a span of 5 bases. Germline V lookup: CDR1 KGHSH, CDR2 LQKENI. CDR3 sequence reads: CASSLEDTQYF. CDR3 nucleotide sequence: TGTGCCAGCTCACTCGAGGATACGCAGTATTTT.

The chain joins TRBV6-5 to TRBJ1-2, with D hard to call. Trimming shortened V by 0 bases and J by 2 bases, and 10 bases separated the two germline ends. The CDR3 is made up of 15 amino acids. Per germline, CDR1 MNHEY and CDR2 SVGAGI. This CDR3 is CASSYSRAGNYGYTF. The CDR3 DNA sequence: TGTGCCAGCAGTTACTCGCGGGCCGGAAACTATGGCTACACCTTC.

This clone was detected only a few times. The chain has TRBV12-5 and TRBJ1-2, with a weak D call TRBD1 (5 bases). The CDR3 loop spans 14 amino acids. Germline assignment: CDR1 LGHNT and CDR2 FRNRAP. The germline V and J ends were trimmed by 9 bases and 6 bases, with 20 bases remaining between them. For the CDR3, the DNA is TGTGCTAGGGAGGGGCAAATAACCGGGGATGGCTACACCTTC. Its protein product is CAREGQITGDGYTF.

This clone has only one observation. The chain uses TRBV7-6 and TRBJ1-6; weak D call: TRBD1 (5 bases). There are 15 residues in the CDR3. V lost 2 bases and J lost 5, with 10 bases in between. CDR1 is SGHVS and CDR2 is FNYEAQ in the germline V gene. The CDR3 coding sequence is TGTGCCAGCAGCTTACGGCCGGACAATAATTCACCCCTCCACTTT. Its protein product is CASSLRPDNNSPLHF.

The V gene is TRBV7-9, the J gene TRBJ1-1; D not resolved. V lost 1 base and J 1 base, leaving 10 bases between the germline ends. This CDR3 has 15 residues. Germline V gives CDR1 SEHNR, CDR2 FQNEAQ (reference sequence). CDR3 in amino acids: CASSLVFARNTEAFF. The CDR3 coding sequence is TGTGCCAGCAGCTTAGTCTTCGCCAGGAACACTGAAGCTTTCTTT.

J is TRBJ1-2 and V is TRBV4-1; TRBD1 aligns across 9 bases. This CDR3 is built from 16 residues. Germline CDR1 is MGHRA and CDR2 is YSYEKL. V lost 0 bases and J lost 1; bases outside the gene matches: 3. CDR3 DNA: TGCGCCAGCAGCCAAGATCTGGACAGGGGTAACTATGGCTACACCTTC. Its protein is CASSQDLDRGNYGYTF.

V usage is TRBV6-5 and J usage is TRBJ1-1; no firm D call. Germline V gives CDR1 MNHEY, CDR2 SVGAGI. This CDR3 contains 12 residues. Trimming cost V 6 bases and J 3 bases, with 8 bases left between them. Here the CDR3 DNA reads TGTGCCAGCAGCCTCGACTACACTGAAGCTTTCTTT. Its protein is CASSLDYTEAFF.

The gene calls are TRBV6-5 and TRBJ1-6, with D tentatively TRBD1 (5 bases). V was pared by 3 bases and J by 9 bases, with 12 bases between. This CDR3 has 14 amino acids. Germline loops: CDR1 MNHEY, CDR2 SVGAGI. The CDR3 DNA reads TGTGCCAGCAGTTATACTTTAGGGGTTTCACCCCTCCACTTT. Protein sequence: CASSYTLGVSPLHF.

This clone appeared a single time. The chain recombines TRBV27 with TRBJ2-7; D perhaps matches TRBD2 (7 bases). From germline, CDR1 is MNHEY and CDR2 SMNVEV (reference sequence). The CDR3 contains 18 residues. V was trimmed by 5 bases and J by 7 bases, leaving 30 bases between them. The CDR3 loop reads CASSPLGGQRIRRWEQYV. The CDR3 DNA reads as TGTGCCAGCAGTCCCCTCGGGGGGCAAAGGATACGGCGATGGGAGCAGTACGTC.

The chain is built from TRBV28 and TRBJ1-6; D is perhaps TRBD1 (6 bases). V shed 5 bases and J shed 10 bases, with 9 bases lying between them. CDR3 length: 12 amino acids. Germline CDR1 is MDHEN and CDR2 is SYDVKM. In DNA, the CDR3 is TGTGCCAGCAGTCCAGGGGAATCACCCCTCCACTTT. Protein product: CASSPGESPLHF.

This clone showed up just a few times. The chain is built from TRBV10-2 and TRBJ2-3, with TRBD2 as a possible D gene (7 bases). V was clipped by 4 bases and J by 0 bases, with 11 bases between them. Germline CDR1 and CDR2: WSHSY and SAAADI. The CDR3 length is 15 residues. For the CDR3, the DNA is TGCGCCAGCAGTGTTGAGGGGGGGAGCACAGATACGCAGTATTTT. Translated, it gives CASSVEGGSTDTQYF.

The rearrangement uses TRBV28 and TRBJ1-2; TRBD1 is a possible D gene (6 bases). CDR3 size: 12 residues. CDR1 is MDHEN and CDR2 is SYDVKM in the germline V gene. The CDR3 DNA follows: TGTGCGACCCAAGGGGGGGCGTATGGCTACACCTTC. The encoded protein is CATQGGAYGYTF.

The J gene is TRBJ2-2, the V gene TRBV7-2; 10 bases line up with TRBD2. Trimming removed 7 bases from V and 3 bases from J; junction bases left unmatched: 5. Germline V lookup: CDR1 SGHTA, CDR2 FQGNSA. There are 15 residues in the CDR3. The CDR3 DNA sequence: TGTGCCAGCACCCTGACTAGCGGGTACACCGGGGAGCTGTTTTTT. Translated: CASTLTSGYTGELFF.

The chain has TRBV27 and TRBJ1-2; weak D call: TRBD1 (5 bases). This CDR3 comprises 16 residues. CDR1 and CDR2 (germline): MNHEY, SMNVEV (reference sequence). Trimming cost V 3 bases and J 8 bases, with 22 bases left between them. This chain's CDR3 is CASSFYLSGKQSGYTF. DNA for the CDR3: TGTGCCAGCAGTTTTTATTTATCAGGGAAACAGTCGGGCTACACCTTC.

This chain connects TRBV30 to TRBJ1-2, with 9 positions matching TRBD1. The CDR3 sequence is 19 residues long. The germline gives CDR1 GTSNPN, CDR2 SVGIG (reference sequence). Unmatched junction bases numbered 19, after V lost 4 bases and J lost 1 base. The chain's CDR3 is CAWKGQGMAWGVINYGYTF. The DNA of the CDR3 is TGTGCCTGGAAGGGACAGGGAATGGCTTGGGGGGTCATTAACTATGGCTACACCTTC.

The CDR3 spells CASSLVGQGSEKLFF. DNA of the CDR3: TGTGCCAGCAGCTTAGTAGGGCAGGGTTCTGAAAAACTGTTTTTT. The rearrangement uses TRBV11-2 and TRBJ1-4; D may be TRBD1 (5 bases). Looked up from germline, CDR1 is SGHAT and CDR2 is FQNNGV. This CDR3 region has 15 residues. Trimming left V 1 base short and J 7 bases short, with 13 bases between. Supplemented by reference TRBV11-2 and TRBJ1-4, the full variable domain reads EAGVAQSPRYKIIEKRQSVAFWCNPISGHATLYWYQQILGQGPKLLIQFQNNGVVDDSQLPKDRFSAERLKGVDSTLKIQPAKLEDSAVYLCASSLVGQGSEKLFFGSGTQLSVL.

The V gene is TRBV2, the J gene TRBJ1-4; perhaps TRBD1 as D (5 bases). The CDR3 extends over 15 amino acids. Germline assignment: CDR1 SNHLY and CDR2 FYNNEI. V was pared by 0 bases and J by 4 bases, with 9 bases between. CDR3 amino acids: CASSEARTSNEKLFF. In DNA form, the CDR3 reads TGTGCCAGCAGTGAAGCCCGGACAAGTAATGAAAAACTGTTTTTT.